This T cell receptor (beta chain) was sequenced in a study of T cell clonality in common variable immunodeficiency. CVID meant reduced serum IgG, IgA and/or IgM plus specific antibody deficiency. There are 13 residues in the CDR3. V lost 4 bases and J lost 5, with 11 bases in between. CDR1 and CDR2 (germline): LNHDA, SQIVND (reference sequence). Study observations and caveats: Reportedly, TCR beta sequences from common variable immunodeficiency showed fewer deletions and N-nucleotide insertions. Shared TCRbeta clones were fewer between CVID subjects than controls. CVID subjects had higher TCRbeta clonality than healthy controls, most marked in about a third.

Control and CVID samples contributed equal amounts of genomic DNA. Data came from immunoSEQ multiplex PCR; TCRdb stores just in-frame clones and leaves some out. The sample includes about 33,000 clones, none of them occurring once. As concerns this clone: Its antigen is unidentified. The CDR3 end lies 3 residues beyond the end of the read and is filled in from the germline J gene.

The receptor's source is a human donor with common variable immunodeficiency. The specimen was peripheral blood mononuclear cells. V gene TRBV19 combines with J gene TRBJ1-1, with D perhaps TRBD1 (6 bases). The covered CDR3 bases are TGTGCCAGTAGTAGCGGGGGCACGACTGAA. This translates into CASSSGGTTE. The full CDR3 protein reads CASSSGGTTEAFF.